These 24 T cell receptor beta chains originate from one sample sequenced in a study of technical replicates of blood from four donors. Produced via immunoSEQ multiplex PCR; TCRdb's table is partial and in-frame only. The table has approximately 59,000 clones, around 88% seen once. The material sequenced was PBMCs. The receptors originated from a human donor in good health. Some clones in this sample may be carry-over from other donors' samples.

The gene calls are TRBV4-3 and TRBJ1-3, with 8 bases matching TRBD1. Looked up from germline, CDR1 is LGHNA and CDR2 is YSLEER. Trimming at V came to 4 bases and at J to 2 bases, leaving 7 bases not matched to a gene. The CDR3 spans 16 residues. In nucleotides, the CDR3 is TGCGCCAGCAGCCCACAGACAGGGGAACCTGGAAACACCATATATTTT. It yields the protein CASSPQTGEPGNTIYF.

The chain is built from TRBV4-3 and TRBJ2-2, with 10 bases lining up with TRBD1. The junction had 10 bases not matched to a gene; V was cut back by 3 bases and J by 6 bases. In germline, CDR1 is LGHNA, CDR2 YSLEER. This CDR3 has 17 residues. CDR3 in DNA: TGCGCCAGCAGCCAGGCCCCATGGACAGGGGGTTCCGGGGAGCTGTTTTTT. Protein sequence: CASSQAPWTGGSGELFF.

V usage is TRBV5-1 and J usage is TRBJ2-1; TRBD2 agrees at 7 bases. The CDR3 is made up of 14 amino acids. Germline V gene lookup returns CDR1 SGHRS and CDR2 YFSETQ. J was trimmed by 10 bases and V by 5 bases; bases with no gene match: 12. In nucleotides, the CDR3 is TGCGCCAGCAGTTTCTCGCCCCCAGCGGGGGAGCAGTTCTTC. Residues: CASSFSPPAGEQFF.

V gene TRBV5-4 combines with J gene TRBJ2-2; 9 bases line up with TRBD1. Germline CDR1 reads SGHNT; CDR2 reads YYREEE (reference sequence). V shed 4 bases, J shed 3 bases, and the junction held 7 bases outside the gene matches. The CDR3 is 16 residues long. In nucleotides, the CDR3 is TGTGCCAGCAGCAAGGTACAGGGGGCTGACACCGGGGAGCTGTTTTTT. Translation: CASSKVQGADTGELFF.

V usage is TRBV7-9 and J usage is TRBJ1-2, with D uncertain. CDR3 length: 13 residues. V dropped 2 bases and J dropped 8 bases, with 12 bases sitting between them. In germline, CDR1 is SEHNR, CDR2 FQNEAQ (reference sequence). The CDR3 loop is CASSLTSEEGYTF. In DNA, the CDR3 is TGTGCCAGCAGCTTAACGAGCGAGGAAGGCTACACCTTC.

The V and J genes are TRBV12-5 and TRBJ2-5; 10 positions agree with TRBD1. CDR3 length: 14 residues. Per germline, CDR1 LGHNT and CDR2 FRNRAP. V was clipped by 6 bases and J by 3 bases; unmatched bases: 4. CDR3 amino acids: CASGPGTGEETQYF. In DNA, the CDR3 is TGTGCTAGTGGGCCCGGGACAGGGGAAGAGACCCAGTACTTC.

In DNA, the CDR3 is TGCGCCAGCGAAAGGGGCACGGCCAAAAACATTCAGTACTTC. It is translated as CASERGTAKNIQYF. The rearrangement joins TRBV23-1 to TRBJ2-4; TRBD1 might be the D (5 bases). TRBV23-1 is flagged as an ORF with uncertain function. The CDR3 is 14 amino acids. Trimming removed 8 bases from V and 1 base from J, with 12 bases in between.

J is TRBJ1-6 and V is TRBV6-6, with a weak D call TRBD1 (6 bases). The CDR3 consists of 14 residues. The germline V gene has CDR1 MNHNY and CDR2 SVGAGI (reference sequence). Trimming pared 4 bases from V and 7 bases from J, leaving 11 bases between. The DNA of the CDR3 is TGTGCCAGCAGTTCAGGGGACCTAAATTCACCCCTCCACTTT. Encoded protein: CASSSGDLNSPLHF.

The chain links TRBV18 to TRBJ1-1, with 9 bases matching TRBD1. CDR1 is KGHSH, CDR2 LQKENI, per germline. This CDR3 contains 15 residues. V shed 4 bases and J 3 bases; nucleotides not matched to a gene: 6. The chain's CDR3 is CASSQLGQGDTEAFF. The CDR3 DNA reads TGTGCCAGCTCACAACTGGGACAGGGAGACACTGAAGCTTTCTTT.

This chain joins TRBV2 and TRBJ1-2; D may be TRBD1 (6 bases). V was cut by 4 bases and J by 7 bases, with 13 bases left in between. CDR1 SNHLY and CDR2 FYNNEI come from the germline V gene. The CDR3 contains 13 residues. CDR3 nucleotides: TGTGCCAGCAGTGTTAGGGGGAAGGCTGGCTACACCTTC. Encoded protein: CASSVRGKAGYTF.

The CDR3 region is CASSLAGGPEETQYF. In nucleotides, the CDR3 is TGTGCCAGCAGCTTAGCGGGGGGGCCGGAGGAGACCCAGTACTTC. This rearrangement joins TRBV7-9 to TRBJ2-5, with a possible D match to TRBD2 (7 bases). The CDR3 length is 15 residues. V was pared by 0 bases and J by 5 bases, with 13 bases between. From germline, CDR1 is SEHNR and CDR2 FQNEAQ (reference sequence).

The genes are TRBV18 and TRBJ2-2; 8 nucleotides align to TRBD1. The CDR3 loop spans 15 amino acids. The germline CDR1 and CDR2 sequences are KGHSH and LQKENI. V shed 6 bases and J 0 bases; nucleotides not matched to a gene: 3. The CDR3 here is CASSRTGTNTGELFF. Written as DNA, the CDR3 is TGTGCCAGCTCGCGGACAGGGACGAACACCGGGGAGCTGTTTTTT.

The chain recombines TRBV13 with TRBJ2-4, with 10 bases fitting TRBD2. Germline V gene data show CDR1 as PRHDT and CDR2 as FYEKMQ (reference sequence). V lost 5 bases to trimming and J lost 0 bases; unmatched junction nucleotides: 4. This CDR3 has 16 amino acids. The CDR3 DNA follows: TGTGCCAGCAGCCCGAAGCGGGAGGGAGCCAAAAACATTCAGTACTTC. It translates to CASSPKREGAKNIQYF.

This clone appeared once. The V and J genes are TRBV19 and TRBJ1-2; TRBD1 matches at 7 bases. The germline V gene encodes CDR1 LNHDA and CDR2 SQIVND (reference sequence). With 8 bases clipped from V and 1 base from J, the junction kept 7 bases outside the gene matches. This CDR3 has 14 amino acids. The CDR3 sequence is CASGGDRVNYGYTF. As DNA, the CDR3 is TGTGCCAGTGGCGGGGACAGAGTTAACTATGGCTACACCTTC.

This clone came up once. The chain uses TRBV2 and TRBJ1-1; D might be TRBD1 (6 bases). V was trimmed by 5 bases and J by 2 bases, leaving 12 bases between them. This CDR3 comprises 14 residues. Germline values: CDR1 SNHLY, CDR2 FYNNEI. This CDR3 is CASSKQGYNTEAFF. The CDR3 nucleotides read TGTGCCAGCAGTAAACAGGGTTATAACACTGAAGCTTTCTTT.

The chain couples TRBV9 to TRBJ2-5; 8 bases fit TRBD1. CDR1 SGDLS and CDR2 YYNGEE come from the germline V gene. The junction had 12 bases not matched to a gene; V was cut back by 4 bases and J by 7 bases. This CDR3 comprises 15 residues. CDR3 nucleotide sequence: TGTGCCAGCAGCCCCCTGACAGGGGAGGTTGGGACCCAGTACTTC. This sequence encodes CASSPLTGEVGTQYF. The complete variable domain, with remaining parts taken from reference TRBV9 and TRBJ2-5, reads DSGVTQTPKHLITATGQRVTLRCSPRSGDLSVYWYQQSLDQGLQFLIQYYNGEERAKGNILERFSAQQFPDLHSELNLSSLELGDSALYFCASSPLTGEVGTQYFGPGTRLLVL.

The V call is TRBV18, the J call TRBJ1-5, with 10 bases matching TRBD1. Per the germline V gene, CDR1 is KGHSH and CDR2 is LQKENI. Trimming cost V 0 bases and J 3 bases; bases outside gene matches: 5. This CDR3 contains 17 residues. The CDR3, as DNA: TGTGCCAGCTCACCACCGGGACAGGGGATAGCCAATCAGCCCCAGCATTTT. Its translation: CASSPPGQGIANQPQHF.

The rearrangement uses TRBV2 and TRBJ2-1; 12 bases line up with TRBD2. V dropped 6 bases and J dropped 7; count of bases not matched to a gene: 7. Germline V CDR1 and CDR2: SNHLY, FYNNEI. The CDR3 is made up of 15 amino acids. The CDR3 coding sequence is TGTGCCAGCAGACGACTAGCGGGAGCCCAAAATGAGCAGTTCTTC. Translated, it gives CASRRLAGAQNEQFF.

The chain joins TRBV7-9 to TRBJ1-3; D gene uncertain. The V and J ends lost 1 base and 0 bases respectively, with 7 bases between them. The length of the CDR3 is 15 residues. CDR1 and CDR2 (germline): SEHNR, FQNEAQ (reference sequence). CDR3 sequence reads: CASSLVGFSGNTIYF. The CDR3 nucleotides read TGTGCCAGCAGCTTAGTCGGGTTCTCTGGAAACACCATATATTTT.

The chain carries TRBV4-2 and TRBJ2-3, with 12 bases identical to TRBD1. This CDR3 contains 15 residues. The junction had 5 bases not matched to a gene; V was cut back by 4 bases and J by 6 bases. Germline V CDR1 and CDR2: LGHNA, YNFKEQ. CDR3 amino acids: CASSPQGQGADTQYF. The DNA for the CDR3 is TGTGCCAGCAGCCCCCAGGGACAGGGGGCGGATACGCAGTATTTT.

The chain couples TRBV2 to TRBJ2-1; D perhaps matches TRBD2 (5 bases). Trimming removed 2 bases at V and 10 bases at J, with 18 bases between. CDR3 length: 15 residues. Germline values: CDR1 SNHLY, CDR2 FYNNEI. The CDR3 is CASSERADSPGEQFF. The CDR3 DNA reads as TGTGCCAGCAGTGAAAGGGCGGACTCCCCTGGAGAGCAGTTCTTC.

DNA for the CDR3: TGTGCCAGCAGTGACGAAGCCAGGGTATATGGCTACACCTTC. It translates to CASSDEARVYGYTF. The chain has TRBV2 and TRBJ1-2, with a tentative D call TRBD1 (5 bases). The V gene's germline CDR1 is SNHLY and CDR2 FYNNEI. V was cut by 3 bases and J by 5 bases, with 13 bases left in between. The CDR3 runs to 14 residues.

This chain links TRBV5-4 with TRBJ1-2; tentatively, D is TRBD1 (6 bases). The CDR3 is 15 amino acids. V was pared by 1 base and J by 6 bases, with 16 bases between. Germline CDR1 reads SGHNT; CDR2 reads YYREEE (reference sequence). The CDR3 DNA sequence: TGTGCCAGCAGCTTGTATTGGCAGGGGAACCATGGCTACACCTTC. Residues: CASSLYWQGNHGYTF.

J is TRBJ1-2 and V is TRBV5-4; TRBD1 agrees at 7 bases. The CDR3 runs to 14 residues. The ends lost 4 bases at V and 4 bases at J; junction bases unmatched: 7. The V gene's germline CDR1 is SGHNT and CDR2 YYREEE (reference sequence). CDR3 nucleotides: TGTGCCAGCAGCCCGGGAGGGGGCATCTATGGCTACACCTTC. Its translation is CASSPGGGIYGYTF.